Below are 10 T cell receptor beta chains sequenced from a single sample in a study of blood T cell repertoires in COVID-19. Only in-frame clones appear in the TCRdb table, and some are missing; sequencing was by immunoSEQ multiplex PCR. There are about 270,000 clones in the sample; 82% occur only once, and around 3.2% lies in the top ten. Sequenced sample: peripheral blood. The receptor set was obtained from a young woman with acute or convalescent COVID-19.

Worth noting for this clone: Given a much more abundant clone one base away, this may be a read error. The identical CDR3 is also encoded by other nucleotide sequences in the sample. V usage is TRBV7-2 and J usage is TRBJ2-5; no firm D call. The length of the CDR3 is 12 residues. V lost 1 base and J 4 bases, leaving 4 bases between the germline ends. Germline lookup yields CDR1 SGHTA and CDR2 FQGNSA. In DNA, the CDR3 is TGTGCCAGCAGCTTAGATCGAGAGACCCAGTACTTC. This gives the protein CASSLDRETQYF.

This chain joins TRBV5-8 and TRBJ2-1, with TRBD2 matching 7 bases. The CDR3 covers 15 residues. J was trimmed by 3 bases and V by 0 bases; bases with no gene match: 3. Germline CDR1 is SGHTS and CDR2 is YDEGEE. This CDR3 reads CASSLGLADYNEQFF. DNA for the CDR3: TGTGCCAGCAGCTTGGGACTAGCAGACTACAATGAGCAGTTCTTC.

This clone was picked up many times. The J gene is TRBJ2-6, the V gene TRBV11-2, with D perhaps matching TRBD1 (6 bases). V dropped 4 bases and J dropped 4 bases, with 11 bases sitting between them. The CDR3 runs 15 residues. CDR1 and CDR2 from the germline V gene are SGHAT and FQNNGV. The DNA of the CDR3 is TGTGCCAGCAGCTCTAGGGGGACCGGGGCCAACGTCCTGACTTTC. The encoded protein is CASSSRGTGANVLTF.

This chain uses TRBV27 with TRBJ1-2; D remains ambiguous. Germline CDR1 is MNHEY and CDR2 is SMNVEV (reference sequence). This CDR3 contains 18 residues. The V and J ends lost 1 base and 4 bases respectively, with 22 bases between them. Written as DNA, the CDR3 is TGTGCCAGCAGTTTATTTTACGTCAATAGATCTTCTGGCTATGGCTACACCTTC. Its translation: CASSLFYVNRSSGYGYTF.

The chain carries TRBV7-9 and TRBJ2-7; a weak D match, TRBD1 (6 bases). CDR1 SEHNR and CDR2 FQNEAQ come from the germline V gene (reference sequence). This CDR3 contains 16 residues. V dropped 1 base and J dropped 0 bases, with 13 bases sitting between them. The DNA for the CDR3 is TGTGCCAGCAGCTTAGTTGACAGGTTCAGCTCCTACGAGCAGTACTTC. As protein: CASSLVDRFSSYEQYF.

The rearrangement uses TRBV27 and TRBJ2-1; 7 bases fit TRBD1. Germline CDR1 is MNHEY and CDR2 is SMNVEV (reference sequence). After removal of 9 bases from V and 5 bases from J, the junction contained 10 bases not matched to a gene. The CDR3 totals 14 residues. This CDR3 reads CASLRDRVHNEQFF. For the CDR3, the DNA is TGTGCCAGTTTAAGAGACAGGGTCCACAATGAGCAGTTCTTC.

The chain links TRBV4-3 to TRBJ1-1; 10 nucleotides align to TRBD1. Germline CDR1 LGHNA, CDR2 YSLEER. The CDR3 is 18 amino acids. The V gene end was trimmed by 0 bases and the J gene end by 6 bases; junction bases not matched to a gene: 13. CDR3 sequence (DNA): TGCGCCAGCAGCCAAGAGGGCTATGGGACAGGGGTATTGGCTGAAGCTTTCTTT. Residues: CASSQEGYGTGVLAEAFF.

This rearrangement joins TRBV5-1 to TRBJ2-2; D gene uncertain. The V and J ends lost 7 bases and 0 bases respectively, with 10 bases between them. Germline CDR1 and CDR2: SGHRS and YFSETQ. This CDR3 comprises 14 residues. DNA of the CDR3: TGCGCCAGCTATCGCGATTCGAACACCGGGGAGCTGTTTTTT. As protein: CASYRDSNTGELFF.

The chain uses TRBV4-1 and TRBJ2-1; 8 bases agree with TRBD1. The CDR3 spans 19 residues. The V and J ends lost 0 bases and 1 base, in that order; junction bases with no gene match: 11. The germline gives CDR1 MGHRA, CDR2 YSYEKL. DNA for the CDR3: TGCGCCAGCAGCCAAGATGGGTCAGGCAGGGGGCGATCCTACAATGAGCAGTTCTTC. As protein: CASSQDGSGRGRSYNEQFF.

The chain recombines TRBV28 with TRBJ2-7; perhaps TRBD2 as D (6 bases). V lost 5 bases, J lost 1 base, and 30 bases lay in between. The CDR3 length is 20 residues. Germline CDR1 and CDR2: MDHEN and SYDVKM. The CDR3 DNA follows: TGTGCCAGCAGTGGCCAAGGATGGGGGTTCCTTCGGCGGGATTCCTACGAGCAGTACTTC. Translated: CASSGQGWGFLRRDSYEQYF.